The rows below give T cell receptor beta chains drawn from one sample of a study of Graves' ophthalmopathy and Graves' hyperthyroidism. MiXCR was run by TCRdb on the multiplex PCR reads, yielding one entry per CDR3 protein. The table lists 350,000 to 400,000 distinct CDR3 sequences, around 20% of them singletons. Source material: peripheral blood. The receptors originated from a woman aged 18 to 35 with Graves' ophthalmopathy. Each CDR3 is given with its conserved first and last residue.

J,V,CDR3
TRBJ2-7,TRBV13,CASSPNPGLAYEQYF
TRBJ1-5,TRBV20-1,CSAEGDSNQPQHF
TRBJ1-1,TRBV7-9,CASSPRQGRNTEAFF
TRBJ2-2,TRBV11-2,CASTLTGSNTGELFF
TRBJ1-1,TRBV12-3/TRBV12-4,CASSPRGLNTEAFF
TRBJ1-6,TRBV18,CASSLPGRNSPLHF
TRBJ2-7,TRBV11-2,CASSAHWLSGDGPYEQYF
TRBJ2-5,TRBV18,CASAKRRDQETQYF
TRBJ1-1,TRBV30,CAWSVEGYTEAFF
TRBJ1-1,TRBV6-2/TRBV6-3,CASRDVGGTEAFF
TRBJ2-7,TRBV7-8,CASSPGLADLYEQYF
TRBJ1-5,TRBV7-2,CASSRGQGKVQPQHF
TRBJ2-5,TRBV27,CASSSLASGGKETQYF
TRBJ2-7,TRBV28,CASSLSGSHEQYF
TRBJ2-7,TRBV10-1,CASSGDQLYEQYF
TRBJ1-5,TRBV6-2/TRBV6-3,CASSYSAPGTGMIGQPQHF
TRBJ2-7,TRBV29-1,CSVVRTSGSILDYEQYF
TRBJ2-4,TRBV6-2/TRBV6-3,CASSYGAAQYF
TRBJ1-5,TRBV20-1,CSARRTGTGFKNQPQHF
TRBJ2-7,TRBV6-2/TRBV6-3,CASSYEANYEQYF
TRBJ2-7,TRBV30,CACSTGTGVYEQYF
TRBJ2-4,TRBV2,CASSEAGQGWAKNIQYF
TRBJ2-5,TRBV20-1,CSADEQGSETQYF
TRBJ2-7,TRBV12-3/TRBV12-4,CASREGVNEQYF
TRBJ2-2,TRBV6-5,CASSWPGANTGELFF
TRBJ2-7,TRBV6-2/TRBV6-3,CASRDSYYEQYF
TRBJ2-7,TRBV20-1,CSASVGSYEQYF
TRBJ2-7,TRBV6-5,CASRTSYEQYF
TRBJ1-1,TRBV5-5,CASTPTGDTEAFF
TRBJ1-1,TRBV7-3,CASSTRRNTEAFF
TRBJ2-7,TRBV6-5,CASSYSSGTGSYEQYF
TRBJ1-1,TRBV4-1,CTSSQGGDSLNTEAFF
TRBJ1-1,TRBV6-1,CASSGIVSTEAFF
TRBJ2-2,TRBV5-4,CASSLGLAGGPGELFF
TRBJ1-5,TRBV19,CASSPRTGRQPQHF
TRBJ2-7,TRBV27,CASRRGVFEQYF
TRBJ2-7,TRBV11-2,CASSFGTSGGYEQYF
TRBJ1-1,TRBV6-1,CASSVQGVGGMNTEAFF
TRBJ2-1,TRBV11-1,CASSRWTGSTYNEQFF
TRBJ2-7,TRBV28,CASSTGTGGYGYEQYF
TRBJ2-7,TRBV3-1,CASTPGAGVPYEQYF
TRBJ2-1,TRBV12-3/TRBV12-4,CASSSSGGIMKREQFF
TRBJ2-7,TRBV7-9,CASSFRGGRYEQYF
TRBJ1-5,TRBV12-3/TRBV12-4,CASSLDPRKPQHF
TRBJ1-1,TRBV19,CASSTGQALEAFF
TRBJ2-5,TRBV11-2,CASSLGGTRGNF
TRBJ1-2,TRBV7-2,CASSFSRDRGLGYTF
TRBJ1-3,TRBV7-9,CASSPSGLSGNTIYF
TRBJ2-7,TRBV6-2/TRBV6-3,CASSTGLSSYEQYF
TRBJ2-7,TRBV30,CAWSVQGAGKGGYEQYF
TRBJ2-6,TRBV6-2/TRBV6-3,CASSFQTESSTGANVLTF